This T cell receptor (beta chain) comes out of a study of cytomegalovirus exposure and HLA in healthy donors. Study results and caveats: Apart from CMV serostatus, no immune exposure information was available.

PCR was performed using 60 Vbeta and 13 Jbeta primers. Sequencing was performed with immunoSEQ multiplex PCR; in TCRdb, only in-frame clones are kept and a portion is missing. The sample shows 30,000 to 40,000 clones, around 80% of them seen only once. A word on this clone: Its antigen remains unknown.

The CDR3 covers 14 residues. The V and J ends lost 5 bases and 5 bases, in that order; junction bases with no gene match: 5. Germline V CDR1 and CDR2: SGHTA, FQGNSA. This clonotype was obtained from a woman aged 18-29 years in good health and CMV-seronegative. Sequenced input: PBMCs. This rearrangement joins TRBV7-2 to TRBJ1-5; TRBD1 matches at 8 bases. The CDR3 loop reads CASSRTGKDQPQHF. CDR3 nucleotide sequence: TGTGCCAGCAGCCGGACAGGGAAAGATCAGCCCCAGCATTTT.